These 10 T cell receptor beta chains share one sample of origin, sequenced in a study of response to subunit inactivated influenza vaccine. MiXCR was run by TCRdb on the RT-PCR reads, yielding one entry per CDR3 protein. This sample has around 530,000 distinct CDR3 sequences; about 12% occur once, and the top ten carry about 9.4%. The sequencing here drew on PBMCs from blood, taken on the day of vaccination. These receptors were obtained from a man aged 45-65 years who received an inactivated influenza vaccine.

This clonotype turned up a few times. This sequence joins TRBV7-3 and TRBJ2-3; D may be TRBD2 (5 bases). The length of the CDR3 is 17 residues. CDR1 is SGHTA and CDR2 is FQGTGA in the germline V gene. Trimming removed 2 bases from V and 6 bases from J, with 21 bases in between. CDR3 region: CASSLLPRDFEVDTQYF. The CDR3 DNA reads as TGTGCCAGCAGCTTACTACCCCGGGATTTCGAGGTGGATACGCAGTATTTT.

This chain connects TRBV5-1 to TRBJ2-3; 9 bases match TRBD2. V lost 4 bases and J lost 4; bases outside the gene matches: 7. The CDR3 spans 15 residues. Germline-derived CDR1 and CDR2 are SGHRS and YFSETQ. The CDR3 spells CASSLQAGGSDTQYF. The CDR3 bases are TGCGCCAGCAGCCTACAAGCGGGGGGCTCAGATACGCAGTATTTT. Complete variable domain (other parts from reference TRBV5-1 and TRBJ2-3): KAGVTQTPRYLIKTRGQQVTLSCSPISGHRSVSWYQQTPGQGLQFLFEYFSETQRNKGNFPGRFSGRQFSNSRSEMNVSTLELGDSALYLCASSLQAGGSDTQYFGPGTRLTVL.

This clonotype was found many times. The chain has TRBV4-2 and TRBJ2-7; 8 nucleotides match TRBD1. Per the germline V gene, CDR1 is LGHNA and CDR2 is YNFKEQ. The CDR3 consists of 16 residues. J lost 3 bases, V lost 0 bases, and 7 bases had no gene match. CDR3 sequence (DNA): TGTGCCAGCAGCCAAGATCACACAGGGGGAATCTACGAGCAGTACTTC. It yields the protein CASSQDHTGGIYEQYF.

This clonotype was picked up a small number of times. The V call is TRBV3-1, the J call TRBJ2-2; D remains ambiguous. Germline values: CDR1 LGHDT, CDR2 YNNKEL (reference sequence). This CDR3 has 16 amino acids. With 0 bases removed from V and 4 bases from J, the gap between germline ends came to 12 bases. CDR3 residues: CASSQDGTAITGELFF. The CDR3 coding sequence is TGTGCCAGCAGCCAAGATGGCACGGCAATCACCGGGGAGCTGTTTTTT.

This clonotype appeared a few times. CDR3 nucleotides: TGTGCCAGCAGCTTACGCCACATGACAGATACGCAGTATTTT. It encodes CASSLRHMTDTQYF. This chain links TRBV11-3 with TRBJ2-3; no clear D. The CDR3 spans 14 residues. Deletions cut 2 bases from V and 3 bases from J, with 9 bases between. The germline V gene encodes CDR1 SGHNT and CDR2 YENEEA.

This clonotype was seen a handful of times. V is TRBV9 and J is TRBJ2-1, with 7 bases that match TRBD2. The junction had 3 bases not matched to a gene; V was cut back by 4 bases and J by 5 bases. The CDR3 runs 13 residues. Looked up from germline, CDR1 is SGDLS and CDR2 is YYNGEE. The CDR3 DNA reads as TGTGCCAGCAGCTCTAGCGGAAACAATGAGCAGTTCTTC. Protein: CASSSSGNNEQFF.

This clonotype was counted a few times. The chain joins TRBV12-3 or TRBV12-4 to TRBJ2-1; 11 nucleotides line up with TRBD2. V was clipped by 3 bases and J by 11 bases; unmatched bases: 6. The length of the CDR3 is 14 residues. The CDR3 coding sequence is TGTGCCAGCAGTTTTGGCCTAGCGGGGGGCAAGCAGTTCTTC. It yields the protein CASSFGLAGGKQFF.

In this sample, this clonotype turned up many times. The chain carries TRBV6-5 and TRBJ1-4; D call uncertain. Trimming took off 5 bases at V and 8 bases at J, with 18 bases between the two ends. The CDR3 extends over 15 amino acids. Germline V lookup: CDR1 MNHEY, CDR2 SVGAGI. The CDR3 loop reads CASSTGGPPEEKLFF. Written as DNA, the CDR3 is TGTGCCAGCAGTACTGGTGGCCCACCAGAGGAAAAACTGTTTTTT.

V and J are TRBV10-1 and TRBJ2-1, with D uncertain. Germline values: CDR1 WNHNN, CDR2 SYGVQD (reference sequence). Trimming left V 4 bases short and J 11 bases short, with 15 bases between. The CDR3 totals 13 residues. The CDR3 region is CASSGTPPGQQFF. For the CDR3, the DNA is TGCGCCAGCAGTGGGACCCCCCCAGGACAGCAGTTCTTC.

In this sample, this clonotype turned up many times. The V and J genes are TRBV10-3 and TRBJ1-5, with D possibly TRBD1 on 5 matching bases. Trimming took off 6 bases at V and 1 base at J, with 13 bases between the two ends. In germline, CDR1 is ENHRY, CDR2 SYGVKD. The CDR3 has 15 residues. CDR3 DNA: TGTGCCATCAGCGGGGGGAAGGTGAGCAATCAGCCCCAGCATTTT. It codes for CAISGGKVSNQPQHF.